This T cell receptor (beta chain) appears in the sequencing data of a study of CD8 T cells in ankylosing spondylitis. The V gene lost 5 bases and the J gene lost 6 bases, with 11 bases spanning the gap. The germline V gene has CDR1 DFQATT and CDR2 SNEGSKA (reference sequence). This CDR3 is 12 amino acids long. Regarding the study as a whole: The authors reported significant enrichment of disease-linked clones in matched ankylosing spondylitis synovial fluid. One TCR beta motif, made up of eight or nine highly homologous variants, appeared characteristic of ankylosing spondylitis blood.

Note on this clonotype: What it recognizes is unknown.

In making TCR beta libraries, quantitative 5'-RACE with molecular barcodes was used. TCRdb re-called the 5' RACE reads through MiXCR, storing one row per CDR3 protein. Among fewer than 350,000 distinct CDR3 sequences listed, about 9.9% were seen once. The chain links TRBV20-1 to TRBJ2-1; D uncertain. The material sequenced was blood, either unsorted or a sorted T cell fraction (not recorded which). The source is a female donor with ankylosing spondylitis or in good health (not recorded which). CDR3 sequence (DNA): TGCAGTGCTGCATCTCCTGGCAATGAGCAGTTCTTC. Translating it yields CSAASPGNEQFF.